The clone carrying this T cell receptor (beta chain) has just a few counts. V was shortened by 1 base and J by 5 bases, with 12 bases between the two germline ends. The length of the CDR3 is 14 residues. This sample stems from a study of T-cell reconstitution after alpha-beta-depleted transplantation in children. Unique molecular identifiers were incorporated during preparation of the TCRbeta library. From the PCR reads, TCRdb called clonotypes with MiXCR, one entry per CDR3 protein. The data show roughly 400,000 distinct CDR3 sequences, about 20% seen once. The sequences come from PBMCs from the stem cell graft donor, collected from the stem cell graft. This chain connects TRBV12-3 or TRBV12-4 to TRBJ2-7; tentatively, D is TRBD1 (5 bases). The receptor was derived from a human donor who donated a stem cell graft to a child with acute myeloid leukemia. Here the CDR3 reads CASSLGQGFDEQYF. The CDR3 bases are TGTGCCAGCAGTTTAGGCCAGGGTTTCGACGAGCAGTACTTC.